This T cell receptor beta chain was identified in a study of vaccination effects on CD4 cells after COVID-19. Assay used: immunoSEQ multiplex PCR; TCRdb lists only in-frame clones, some missing. The sample holds about 59,000 clones, around 78% seen once. About this clone itself: Its antigen is undetermined.

The V and J ends lost 2 bases and 0 bases respectively, with 5 bases between them. This CDR3 is 14 amino acids long. The germline gives CDR1 MNHEY, CDR2 SVGEGT. Using viral peptide pools, the ViraFEST assay grew out antigen-specific CD4+ T cells prior to sequencing. CD4+ T cells were isolated after about nine days of culture. Two doses of BNT162b2 or mRNA-1273 vaccine were administered to participants. The TCR was taken from a human donor who received a COVID-19 vaccine. The V and J genes are TRBV6-2 or TRBV6-3 and TRBJ1-3, with no clear D. Sequenced here: CD4+ T cells from PBMCs cultured with HCoV-OC43 spike peptides, sampled after COVID-19 vaccination. Subset: HCoV-OC43 spike overlapping peptide pool stimulation. This CDR3 is CASSYASSGNTIYF. The CDR3 bases are TGTGCCAGCAGTTACGCCAGCTCTGGAAACACCATATATTTT.